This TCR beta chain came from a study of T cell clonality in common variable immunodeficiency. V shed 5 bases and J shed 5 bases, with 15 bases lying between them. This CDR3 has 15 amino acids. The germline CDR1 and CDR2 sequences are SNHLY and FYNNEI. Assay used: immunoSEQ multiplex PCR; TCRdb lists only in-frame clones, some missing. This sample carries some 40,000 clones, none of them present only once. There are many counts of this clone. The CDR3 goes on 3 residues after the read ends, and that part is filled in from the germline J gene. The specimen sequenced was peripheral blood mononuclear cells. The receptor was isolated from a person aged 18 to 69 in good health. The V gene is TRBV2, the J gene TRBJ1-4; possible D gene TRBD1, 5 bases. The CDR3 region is CASSPRAGPNEKLFF. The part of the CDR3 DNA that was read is TGTGCCAGCAGTCCCAGGGCAGGACCAAATGAAAAA.